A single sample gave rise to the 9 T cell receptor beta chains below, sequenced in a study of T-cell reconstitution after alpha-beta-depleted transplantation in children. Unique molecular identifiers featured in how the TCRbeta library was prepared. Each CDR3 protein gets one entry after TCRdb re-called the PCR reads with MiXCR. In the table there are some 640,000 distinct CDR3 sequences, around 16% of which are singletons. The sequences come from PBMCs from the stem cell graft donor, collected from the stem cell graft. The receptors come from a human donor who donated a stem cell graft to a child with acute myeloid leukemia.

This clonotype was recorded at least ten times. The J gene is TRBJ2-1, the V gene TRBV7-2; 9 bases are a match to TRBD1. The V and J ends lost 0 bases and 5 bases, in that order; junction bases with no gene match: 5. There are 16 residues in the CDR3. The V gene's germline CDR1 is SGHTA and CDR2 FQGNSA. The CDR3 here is CASSLAPTGGNNEQFF. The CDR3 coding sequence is TGTGCCAGCAGCTTAGCCCCGACAGGGGGAAACAATGAGCAGTTCTTC.

CDR3 in amino acids: CASSQAGQGNTEAFF. CDR3 nucleotides: TGCGCCAGCAGCCAAGCCGGACAGGGGAACACTGAAGCTTTCTTT. The chain combines TRBV4-1 with TRBJ1-1; 8 bases align to TRBD1. CDR1 is MGHRA and CDR2 is YSYEKL in the germline V gene. V was pared by 1 base and J by 1 base, with 2 bases of the junction left unmatched. This CDR3 region has 15 residues.

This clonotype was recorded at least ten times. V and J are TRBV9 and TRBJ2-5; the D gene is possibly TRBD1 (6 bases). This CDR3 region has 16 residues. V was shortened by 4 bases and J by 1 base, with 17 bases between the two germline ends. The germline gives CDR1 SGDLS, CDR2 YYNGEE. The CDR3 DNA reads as TGTGCCAGCAGCCCGGACCCGACAGGACTCCAAGAGACCCAGTACTTC. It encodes CASSPDPTGLQETQYF. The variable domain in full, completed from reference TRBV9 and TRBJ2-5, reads DSGVTQTPKHLITATGQRVTLRCSPRSGDLSVYWYQQSLDQGLQFLIQYYNGEERAKGNILERFSAQQFPDLHSELNLSSLELGDSALYFCASSPDPTGLQETQYFGPGTRLLVL.

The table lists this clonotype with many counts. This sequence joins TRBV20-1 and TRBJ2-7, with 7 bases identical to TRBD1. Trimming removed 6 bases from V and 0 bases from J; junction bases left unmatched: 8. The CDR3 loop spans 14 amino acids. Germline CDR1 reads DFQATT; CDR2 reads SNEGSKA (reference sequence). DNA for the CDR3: TGCAGTGCGTGGGACAGAAAGACCTCCTACGAGCAGTACTTC. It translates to CSAWDRKTSYEQYF.

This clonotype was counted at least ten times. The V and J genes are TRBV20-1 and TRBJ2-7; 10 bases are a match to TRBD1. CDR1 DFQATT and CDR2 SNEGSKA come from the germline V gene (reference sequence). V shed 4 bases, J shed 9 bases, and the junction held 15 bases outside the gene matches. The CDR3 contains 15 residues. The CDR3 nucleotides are TGCAGTGCTACCCTACAACCGGGACAGGGGAGGGGGCAGTACTTC. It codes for CSATLQPGQGRGQYF.

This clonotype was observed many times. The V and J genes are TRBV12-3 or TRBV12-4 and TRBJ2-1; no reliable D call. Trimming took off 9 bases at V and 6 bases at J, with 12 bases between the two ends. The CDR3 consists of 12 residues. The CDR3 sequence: CASLRVGNEQFF. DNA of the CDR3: TGTGCCAGTTTACGGGTAGGCAATGAGCAGTTCTTC.

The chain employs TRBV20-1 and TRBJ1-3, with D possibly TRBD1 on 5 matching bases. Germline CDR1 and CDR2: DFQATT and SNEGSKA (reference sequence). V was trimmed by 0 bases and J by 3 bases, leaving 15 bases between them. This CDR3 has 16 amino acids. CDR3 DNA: TGCAGTGCTAGAGAGGAGGGGCGCTGGGATGGAAACACCATATATTTT. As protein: CSAREEGRWDGNTIYF.

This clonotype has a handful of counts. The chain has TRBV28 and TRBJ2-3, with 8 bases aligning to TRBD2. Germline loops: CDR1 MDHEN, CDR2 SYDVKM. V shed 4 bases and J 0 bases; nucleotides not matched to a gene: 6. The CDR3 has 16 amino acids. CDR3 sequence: CASSSLAGISTDTQYF. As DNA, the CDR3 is TGTGCCAGCAGTTCCTTAGCGGGGATTAGCACAGATACGCAGTATTTT.

The CDR3 protein is CASKRPGQGSTYGYTF. CDR3 DNA sequence: TGTGCCAGCAAGCGACCGGGACAGGGGTCGACCTATGGCTACACCTTC. V is TRBV21-1 and J is TRBJ1-2; the table's TRBD1 call for D was not verified on the DNA. TRBV21-1 represents a pseudogene. There are 16 residues in the CDR3.